The 22 T cell receptor beta chains reported below all come from one sample, sequenced in a study of tumor-infiltrating lymphocytes in primary liver carcinoma. The investigators made TCR beta cDNA from around 530 ng total RNA, using a constant-region primer. Researchers made the TCR beta libraries by running three nested multiplex PCR rounds with slightly modified ARM-PCR. The two initial PCR rounds, nine to eleven cycles each, used TRBV1-TRBV30 forward and C-beta reverse primers. TCRdb re-derived calls from the multiplex PCR reads in MiXCR, one entry per CDR3 protein. The table has approximately 330,000 distinct CDR3 sequences, around three fifths seen once. Extraction also yielded germline DNA, while blood RNA was obtained from unsorted whole blood. Material: peripheral blood. These receptors were taken from a man aged 35 to 55 with primary liver carcinoma and hepatitis B virus infection.

On this clonotype itself: A much larger clone lies one base from this, so it may be a read error. The J gene is TRBJ2-1, the V gene TRBV6-2 or TRBV6-3; 13 bases align to TRBD2. The germline V gene has CDR1 MNHEY and CDR2 SVGEGT. The CDR3 covers 14 residues. V lost 5 bases, J lost 7 bases, and 2 bases stayed unmatched. CDR3 sequence (DNA): TGTGCCAGCAGTGGGACTAGCGGGAAAAATGAGCAGTTCTTC. Translated, it gives CASSGTSGKNEQFF.

With respect to this clonotype: Given a much more abundant clone one base away, this may be a read error. No conserved phenylalanine or tryptophan ends this CDR3, so it is likely a read error. This chain connects TRBV4-1 to TRBJ2-3; TRBD2 matches 14 bases. CDR3 length: 16 residues. Germline trimming cut 4 bases from V and 8 bases from J; bases unmatched to any gene: 8. Germline V gene lookup returns CDR1 MGHRA and CDR2 YSYEKL. CDR3 DNA sequence: TGCGCCAGCAGCCCCGGACTAGCGGGGGGCCGGGGTACGCAGTATCTT. It yields the protein CASSPGLAGGRGTQYL.

This clonotype has only one observation. A much larger clone sits a single nucleotide away, making a read error possible. The chain has TRBV6-2 or TRBV6-3 and TRBJ2-7; 9 bases fit TRBD2. Germline values: CDR1 MNHEY, CDR2 SVGEGT. The junction had 10 bases not matched to a gene; V was cut back by 4 bases and J by 0 bases. This CDR3 region has 17 residues. CDR3 sequence reads: CASSFYLGLACSYEQYF. CDR3 sequence (DNA): TGTGCCAGCAGTTTTTACCTCGGACTAGCGTGCTCCTACGAGCAGTACTTC.

As concerns this clonotype: A single base separates this from a much larger clone, so it may be a read error. No conserved phenylalanine or tryptophan ends this CDR3, so it is likely a read error. The rearrangement uses TRBV6-2 or TRBV6-3 and TRBJ1-1; D is uncertain. Trimming removed 7 bases from V and 1 base from J, with 13 bases in between. Germline-derived CDR1 and CDR2 are MNHEY and SVGEGT. This CDR3 has 14 amino acids. CDR3 sequence (DNA): TGTGCCAGCATCTCCTCACTTAGGAACACTGAAGCTTTCTTA. Residues: CASISSLRNTEAFL.

With respect to this clonotype: The junction shows a germline mismatch at one end, possibly a read error. The rearrangement uses TRBV11-2 and TRBJ2-3; 9 bases line up with TRBD1. The CDR3 spans 15 residues. Germline CDR1 SGHAT, CDR2 FQNNGV. CDR3: CASSLPGQGPDMQYF. CDR3 DNA sequence: TGCGCCAGCAGCTTACCCGGACAGGGGCCGGATATGCAATATTTT.

About this clonotype: A much larger clone differs by one base, so this may be a read error. The V gene is TRBV6-5, the J gene TRBJ1-1; D is possibly TRBD1 (6 bases). V dropped 2 bases and J dropped 5 bases, with 12 bases sitting between them. The CDR3 spans 14 residues. Germline CDR1 MNHEY, CDR2 SVGAGI. Here the CDR3 DNA reads TGTGCCAGCAGTTACACAGGGCAGGGGACTGAAGCTTTCTTT. It codes for CASSYTGQGTEAFF.

Worth noting for this clonotype: At one end, the junction sequence differs from germline, possibly due to a read error. The chain carries TRBV11-2 and TRBJ2-1; the D gene could be TRBD1 or TRBD2 (5 bases each). The CDR3 contains 16 residues. In germline, CDR1 is SGHAT, CDR2 FQNNGV. The CDR3 loop reads CACSSAWGTLGIEQFF. For the CDR3, the DNA is TGTGCCTGCAGCTCGGCGTGGGGGACCCTCGGGATTGAGCAGTTCTTC. Supplemented by reference TRBV11-2 and TRBJ2-1, the full variable domain reads EAGVAQSPRYKIIEKRQSVAFWCNPISGHATLYWYQQILGQGPKLLIQFQNNGVVDDSQLPKDRFSAERLKGVDSTLKIQPAKLEDSAVYLCACSSAWGTLGIEQFFGPGTRLTVL.

This clonotype was counted at least ten times. This CDR3 reads CASSSEGGELAKNIQYF. In nucleotides, the CDR3 is TGTGCCAGCAGCTCGGAGGGGGGGGAACTAGCCAAAAACATTCAGTACTTC. This chain links TRBV4-2 with TRBJ2-4, with D perhaps TRBD2 (7 bases). Per germline, CDR1 LGHNA and CDR2 YNFKEQ. Trimming removed 5 bases at V and 0 bases at J, with 17 bases between. The CDR3 is 17 amino acids.

The chain joins TRBV10-2 to TRBJ2-4; D possibly matches TRBD1 or TRBD2 (6 bases each). Trimming took 6 bases from V and 2 from J, leaving 17 bases between them. The CDR3 loop spans 16 amino acids. Germline V gives CDR1 WSHSY, CDR2 SAAADI. The CDR3 bases are TGCGCCAGCAGCGAGGGCCGGGGGCGCACCAAAAACATTCAGTACTTC. Translation gives CASSEGRGRTKNIQYF.

The chain uses TRBV29-1 and TRBJ2-3; D is possibly TRBD2 (6 bases). V was cut by 4 bases and J by 6 bases, with 11 bases left in between. Germline V CDR1 and CDR2: SQVTM, ANQGSEA. CDR3 length equals 12 residues. CDR3 residues: CSVGIGGDTQYF. The CDR3 DNA sequence: TGCAGCGTTGGGATCGGAGGGGATACGCAGTATTTT.

For this clonotype: One base away lies a much larger clone, so this may be a sequencing read error. This chain links TRBV6-6 with TRBJ2-1; TRBD2 agrees at 11 bases. Unmatched junction bases numbered 14, after V lost 10 bases and J lost 9 bases. The CDR3 is made up of 15 amino acids. CDR1 is MNHNY and CDR2 is SVGAGI in the germline V gene (reference sequence). This chain's CDR3 is CATSVLAGVAAEQFF. The DNA for the CDR3 is TGTGCCACCTCTGTACTAGCGGGAGTAGCTGCTGAGCAGTTCTTC.

Note on this clonotype: A read error may be the cause here, since a much bigger clone is one base away. This chain uses TRBV5-4 with TRBJ2-7; D uncertain. There are 13 residues in the CDR3. Trimming shortened V by 2 bases and J by 5 bases, and 11 bases separated the two germline ends. The germline V gene encodes CDR1 SGHNT and CDR2 YYREEE (reference sequence). The CDR3 DNA follows: TGTGCCAGCAGCTTAAGGGATGCGAACGAGCAGTACTTC. It encodes CASSLRDANEQYF.

The CDR3 loop is CASSMGFQETQYF. CDR3 DNA: TGTGCCAGTAGTATGGGCTTCCAAGAGACCCAGTACTTC. V gene TRBV19 combines with J gene TRBJ2-5; D gene unclear. Germline CDR1 and CDR2: LNHDA and SQIVND (reference sequence). V lost 3 bases, J lost 1 base, and 6 bases lay in between. CDR3 length equals 13 residues.

CDR3 DNA: TGTGCCAGCAGTCACCTCGGGGGGCGCTACGAGCAGTACTTC. Amino acids: CASSHLGGRYEQYF. The V and J genes are TRBV6-6 and TRBJ2-7, with TRBD2 as a possible D gene (7 bases). V dropped 5 bases and J dropped 3 bases, with 14 bases sitting between them. Germline V gene lookup returns CDR1 MNHNY and CDR2 SVGAGI (reference sequence). This CDR3 comprises 14 residues.

To note about this clonotype: Sequence at one end of the junction differs from germline and may be a read error. This rearrangement joins TRBV11-1 to TRBJ2-7; no firm D call. This CDR3 comprises 11 residues. Germline-derived CDR1 and CDR2 are SGHAT and FQDESV (reference sequence). In DNA form, the CDR3 reads TGTTCCAGCAGCTACCGTCGCGAGCAGTACTTC. This encodes CSSSYRREQYF.

This clonotype was recorded once. Relative to the germline gene, one junction end is altered; a read error may explain this. The rearrangement uses TRBV11-2 and TRBJ2-2, with 7 bases matching TRBD1. The CDR3 has 15 amino acids. Germline V gene sequence: CDR1 SGHAT, CDR2 FQNNGV. Here the CDR3 DNA reads TGTGTCAGCAGTTCCCAGGGGGTTGACACCGGGGAGCTGTTTTTT. The encoded protein is CVSSSQGVDTGELFF.

The J gene is TRBJ2-5, the V gene TRBV10-3; unclear D gene. Germline V gene data show CDR1 as ENHRY and CDR2 as SYGVKD. Deletions cut 10 bases from V and 3 bases from J, with 12 bases between. This CDR3 region has 12 residues. The DNA for the CDR3 is TGTGCCACCGGACGGACGGAAGAGACCCAGTACTTC. This codes for CATGRTEETQYF.

Notes on this clonotype: A clone one base away is much larger, so this may be a read error. The V and J genes are TRBV4-1 and TRBJ1-2, with D unclear. CDR3 length: 13 amino acids. From germline, CDR1 is MGHRA and CDR2 YSYEKL. The CDR3 protein is CASSQDQEHGHTF. The DNA for the CDR3 is TGCGCCAGCAGCCAAGATCAGGAGCATGGCCACACCTTC.

A remark on this clonotype: A much larger clone lies one base from this, so it may be a read error. This sequence joins TRBV6-2 or TRBV6-3 and TRBJ2-7, with 12 bases fitting TRBD2. Germline values: CDR1 MNHEY, CDR2 SVGEGT. CDR3 length equals 17 residues. The CDR3 DNA sequence: TGTGCCAACAGTTCGACTAGCGGGAGACCCAAGGCCTACGAGCAGTACTTC. Translated, it gives CANSSTSGRPKAYEQYF.

The chain combines TRBV11-2 with TRBJ2-5, with TRBD1 matching 9 bases. This CDR3 has 13 amino acids. Trimming took 8 bases from V and 3 from J; bases not matched to a gene: 4. Germline lookup yields CDR1 SGHAT and CDR2 FQNNGV. As DNA, the CDR3 is TGTGCCAGCGTGGGACAGGGAGAAGAGACCCAGTACTTC. Its translation: CASVGQGEETQYF.

This clonotype occurred many times. The chain is built from TRBV4-1 and TRBJ2-7; TRBD1 matches 7 bases. Germline V lookup: CDR1 MGHRA, CDR2 YSYEKL. This CDR3 comprises 15 residues. V shed 1 base and J 1 base; nucleotides not matched to a gene: 4. The CDR3 DNA sequence: TGCGCCAGCAGCCAAGGACAGGGTCTTTCCTACGAGCAGTACTTC. Amino acids: CASSQGQGLSYEQYF.

On this clonotype itself: A clone one base away is much larger, so this may be a read error. The chain recombines TRBV10-3 with TRBJ2-7; 9 bases fit TRBD2. CDR1 ENHRY and CDR2 SYGVKD come from the germline V gene. This CDR3 is 15 amino acids long. V trimming: 5 bases; J trimming: 0 bases; junction bases outside the gene matches: 5. CDR3 residues: CAISSSGGSSYEQYF. For the CDR3, the DNA is TGTGCCATCAGTTCAAGCGGGGGGAGCTCCTACGAGCAGTACTTC.